Listed below are T cell receptor beta chains from one sample, sequenced in a study of cytomegalovirus exposure and HLA in healthy donors. Data came from immunoSEQ multiplex PCR; TCRdb stores just in-frame clones and leaves some out. The repertoire holds 200,000 to 250,000 clones, 70% to 80% seen once, with over 3.5% in the top ten. Sequencing used PBMCs. Every receptor here comes from a male donor in good health and CMV-seronegative. CDR3s include the opening cysteine and the closing phenylalanine or tryptophan. D genes are given only for firm matches. The size entry is marked missing in some rows and otherwise reads once, few, many or a size class.

clone_size,d_call,v_call,j_call,cdr3_nt,cdr3_aa
-,-,TRBV5-6,TRBJ1-3,TGTGCCAGCAGCCTGGTAATTCTGCGCTCTGGAAACACCATATATTTT,CASSLVILRSGNTIYF
-,-,TRBV5-8,TRBJ1-5,TGTGCCAGCAGCCAGGGGCGATGGCAGCCCCAGCATTTT,CASSQGRWQPQHF
few,TRBD1,TRBV6-5,TRBJ1-6,TGTGCCAGCAGCGTCAGGGGGCCAGACTCACCCCTCCACTTT,CASSVRGPDSPLHF
-,-,TRBV5-1,TRBJ2-7,TGCGCCAGCAGGAAGACTGTCCTATCCTACGAGCAGTACTTC,CASRKTVLSYEQYF
few,-,TRBV5-3,TRBJ2-7,TGTGCCAGAAATAGCAAGTACTTC,CARNSKYF
-,TRBD2,TRBV29-1,TRBJ2-1,TGCAGCGTTGAAACTAGCGGGAGCCGGAATGAGCAGTTCTTC,CSVETSGSRNEQFF
-,-,TRBV6-5,TRBJ2-2,TGTGCCAGCAATCCGGTGAACACCGGGGAGCTGTTTTTT,CASNPVNTGELFF
-,-,TRBV21-1,TRBJ2-7,TGTGCCAGCAGCGCCCGATCCGCTAGCGGGAGTCCCCACGAGCAGTACTTC,CASSARSASGSPHEQYF
-,-,TRBV5-6,TRBJ1-2,TGTGCCAGCAGCTTGGATAATTATGGCTACACCTTC,CASSLDNYGYTF
-,-,TRBV6-5,TRBJ2-3,TGTGCCAGCACCCAAGAGGGACTTAGCACAGATACGCAGTATTTT,CASTQEGLSTDTQYF
-,-,TRBV5-4,TRBJ2-3,TGTGCCAGCAGCTCTACTAATCCGGGAGTCGGGGCAGATACGCAGTATTTT,CASSSTNPGVGADTQYF
-,-,TRBV4-2,TRBJ2-3,TGTGCCAGCAGCCAAGAGATCACATACACAGATACGCAGTATTTT,CASSQEITYTDTQYF
-,-,TRBV7-3,TRBJ2-3,TGTGCCAGCAGCTTAGAAGGGGCCAGCACAGATACGCAGTATTTT,CASSLEGASTDTQYF
few,TRBD2,TRBV29-1,TRBJ2-2,TGCAGCGTCTCCGGACTAGTCGGCACCGGGGAGCTGTTTTTT,CSVSGLVGTGELFF
-,-,TRBV4-1,TRBJ2-5,TGCGCCAGCAGCCAAGATCGGGAGACCCAGTACTTC,CASSQDRETQYF
-,-,TRBV6-1,TRBJ1-5,TGTGCCAGCAGTCAAGGGGCCGGCAATCAGCCCCAGCATTTT,CASSQGAGNQPQHF
-,-,TRBV10-3,TRBJ1-1,TGTGCCATCAGGCGGGAGGGGCGGACTGAAGCTTTCTTT,CAIRREGRTEAFF
-,-,TRBV7-6,TRBJ1-6,TGTGCCAGCAGCTCCCGGGAGGGTCCGAATTCACCCCTCCACTTT,CASSSREGPNSPLHF
-,TRBD1,TRBV6-1,TRBJ2-5,TGTGCCAGCATCCCCCGGGACAGCCGAGGAGAGACCCAGTACTTC,CASIPRDSRGETQYF
-,TRBD1,TRBV27,TRBJ1-1,TGTGCCAGCAGTTTCACAGGGGGGCACACTGAAGCTTTCTTT,CASSFTGGHTEAFF
-,TRBD2,TRBV5-4,TRBJ2-2,TGTGCCAGCAGCTTTCCTACTAGCGGGAGGGCCACCGGGGAGCTGTTTTTT,CASSFPTSGRATGELFF
-,TRBD1,TRBV6-6,TRBJ1-5,TGTGCCAGCAGCCGAGGACAGGGTACTCAGCCCCAGCATTTT,CASSRGQGTQPQHF
-,TRBD2,TRBV27,TRBJ2-1,TGTGCCAGCAGTTCCCTACTAGCGGGAGGCCCCCATGAGCAGTTCTTC,CASSSLLAGGPHEQFF
-,TRBD1,TRBV7-2,TRBJ1-2,TGTGCCAGCAGCCAGGACAGGGCCTTGCGCGGCTACACCTTC,CASSQDRALRGYTF